Below, one TCR beta chain is given with its context. Its antigen has not been determined. Base-call qualities are not available, and no considerably larger clone is one nucleotide away. Other DNA sequences in the sample encode the same CDR3. These data belong to a study of metastatic and nonmetastatic thyroid tumors (dated by TCRdb to 2019 to 2021). In terms of the full investigation: The researchers compared repertoires between peripheral blood samples and tumor or nodule tissue samples from patients with malignant or benign thyroid disease.

Before undergoing thyroid surgery, none of the patients had been given any kind of treatment. Using T-cell receptor beta sequencing, the study looked back at clinical samples from patients collected from about 2011 to 2018. Broader findings and caveats from the paper: TCR beta diversity was reported as significantly higher in malignant tumors than in benign nodules, in both blood and tumor samples.

Library generation was performed with PCR. Sequencing relied on an Illumina HiSeq 4000. The TCR beta-chain CDR3 region of each patient was profiled by high-throughput sequencing. In the source study's methods: Drawing on CDR3 differences between clinicopathological groups, the researchers built a classifier meant to tell apart patients with distant-metastatic papillary thyroid cancer. Repertoire diversity was assessed with the Shannon index, and tumor-blood repertoire similarity with the Morisita-Horn index. TCRdb redid the processing of the public reads, applying fastp at Q25 and MiXCR, and retained in-frame beta chains. The V and J calls and clone size come from TCRdb's table, not from the authors' own analysis. The sample table contains 50,000 or so clones; only one count was recorded for approximately 20% of them. Jointly, the top ten make up about 3.8% of the sample. Sequences were obtained from blood. This receptor was identified in a male donor with papillary thyroid cancer or a benign thyroid nodule (not recorded which). Some clones in this sample may be carry-over from other donors' samples.

The DNA is as follows: TGTGCCATCAGTGAGCCGGGTACGGTGCTCTACGAGCGTTACTTC. Its coded protein is CAISEPGTVLYERYF. The sequence links TRBV10-3 to TRBJ2-7, with the D gene not confidently named. The V end loses 2 bases and the J end loses 13 bases, and a stretch of 24 bases separates them. From a lookup of the germline V gene, CDR1 and CDR2 are ENHRY and SYGVKD. CDR3 length: 15 amino acids, cysteine to phenylalanine. Kept here is only the CDR3 DNA, which spans 45 bases and is read in frame from base 1.